Listed here are 18 T cell receptor beta chains from one sample, sequenced in a study of blood T cell repertoires in COVID-19. Generated by immunoSEQ multiplex PCR, the TCRdb table keeps only in-frame clones and is missing some. The sample consists of some 120,000 clones, 85% to 90% of them appearing once. The material sequenced was peripheral blood. These receptors originate from a human donor in a cohort sampled during active COVID-19.

This chain joins TRBV29-1 and TRBJ1-1; D remains ambiguous. Trimming stripped 4 bases from V and 4 bases from J, with 13 bases between. Germline V CDR1 and CDR2: SQVTM, ANQGSEA. The CDR3 sequence is 13 residues long. CDR3 nucleotides: TGCAGCGTTGTTTTAGCCCGAGGCACTGAAGCTTTCTTT. Translating it yields CSVVLARGTEAFF.

V gene TRBV5-6 combines with J gene TRBJ2-3; D unclear. The CDR3 is 14 amino acids. Germline V gene data show CDR1 as SGHDT and CDR2 as YYEEEE. V lost 3 bases, J lost 2 bases, and 10 bases lay in between. In nucleotides, the CDR3 is TGTGCCAGCAGCTCGAGGTTCCACACAGATACGCAGTATTTT. Translation: CASSSRFHTDTQYF.

This rearrangement joins TRBV30 to TRBJ2-7; D call uncertain. The germline gives CDR1 GTSNPN, CDR2 SVGIG (reference sequence). Trimming cost V 0 bases and J 5 bases, with 8 bases left between them. The CDR3 covers 12 residues. The CDR3 sequence: CAWSVRGDEQYF. The CDR3 nucleotides read TGTGCCTGGAGTGTACGAGGTGACGAGCAGTACTTC.

V is TRBV7-9 and J is TRBJ2-3; a possible D gene is TRBD1 (6 bases). From germline, CDR1 is SEHNR and CDR2 FQNEAQ (reference sequence). V lost 5 bases and J lost 3, with 18 bases in between. CDR3 size: 16 residues. The DNA of the CDR3 is TGTGCCAGCAGCCCGACCAGGGGAGTTGGGACAGATACGCAGTATTTT. Translated, it gives CASSPTRGVGTDTQYF.

V is TRBV12-3 or TRBV12-4 and J is TRBJ1-2, with D unclear. The CDR3 contains 13 residues. V was pared by 1 base and J by 5 bases, with 8 bases between. The CDR3: CASSLGAPYGYTF. The DNA for the CDR3 is TGTGCCAGCAGTTTAGGAGCGCCGTATGGCTACACCTTC.

This rearrangement joins TRBV18 to TRBJ2-7; possibly TRBD2 for D (5 bases). Trimming took off 3 bases at V and 4 bases at J, with 16 bases between the two ends. The CDR3 extends over 15 amino acids. Germline V gives CDR1 KGHSH, CDR2 LQKENI. This CDR3 reads CASSPQPPGNYEQYF. The CDR3 DNA sequence: TGTGCCAGCTCACCCCAACCCCCGGGAAATTACGAGCAGTACTTC.

In its sample, this clone was seen many times. The chain couples TRBV6-4 to TRBJ2-2; D is possibly TRBD1 (5 bases). The V end was cut by 5 bases, the J end by 3 bases, with 7 bases between. Germline CDR1 is MRHNA and CDR2 is SNTAGT. This CDR3 has 13 residues. CDR3 sequence (DNA): TGTGCCAGCAGTCCCAGGGACACCGGGGAGCTGTTTTTT. Translated, it gives CASSPRDTGELFF.

The chain joins TRBV5-6 to TRBJ1-3; tentatively, D is TRBD1 (6 bases). With 4 bases removed from V and 0 bases from J, the gap between germline ends came to 8 bases. The CDR3 has 14 amino acids. Germline CDR1 SGHDT, CDR2 YYEEEE. The CDR3 reads CASSAQGSGNTIYF. The CDR3, as DNA: TGTGCCAGCAGCGCACAGGGCTCTGGAAACACCATATATTTT.

The chain is built from TRBV9 and TRBJ2-3; 12 bases are a match to TRBD2. Trimming removed 0 bases from V and 4 bases from J; junction bases left unmatched: 9. Germline V CDR1 and CDR2: SGDLS, YYNGEE. The CDR3 has 18 residues. CDR3 bases: TGTGCCAGCAGCGTAGCCCCGCTAGCGGGAGGGAGGGCAGATACGCAGTATTTT. Amino acid sequence: CASSVAPLAGGRADTQYF. The variable domain in full, completed from reference TRBV9 and TRBJ2-3, reads DSGVTQTPKHLITATGQRVTLRCSPRSGDLSVYWYQQSLDQGLQFLIQYYNGEERAKGNILERFSAQQFPDLHSELNLSSLELGDSALYFCASSVAPLAGGRADTQYFGPGTRLTVL.

CDR3 bases: TGTGCCAGCAGCCAAGCAGGAGCGGGAGGGGATGAGCAGTTCTTC. It specifies CASSQAGAGGDEQFF. The chain employs TRBV3-1 (or the pseudogene TRBV3-2) and TRBJ2-1; TRBD2 matches 10 bases. CDR3 length: 15 amino acids. Trimming removed 1 base from V and 8 bases from J; junction bases left unmatched: 5. The V gene's germline CDR1 is LGHDT and CDR2 YNNKEL (reference sequence).

V is TRBV29-1 and J is TRBJ2-1; the match to TRBD1 covers 9 bases. This CDR3 has 13 residues. After removal of 7 bases from V and 7 bases from J, the junction contained 8 bases not matched to a gene. Germline values: CDR1 SQVTM, CDR2 ANQGSEA. This CDR3 reads CSARTGEGNEQFF. In DNA form, the CDR3 reads TGCAGCGCGAGGACAGGGGAGGGTAATGAGCAGTTCTTC.

This chain connects TRBV5-4 to TRBJ2-7, with D maybe TRBD1 (7 bases). The germline gives CDR1 SGHNT, CDR2 YYREEE (reference sequence). The V end was cut by 1 base, the J end by 5 bases, with 13 bases between. CDR3 length: 14 residues. The CDR3 loop is CASSLLQGEDEQYF. In DNA form, the CDR3 reads TGTGCCAGCAGCTTGTTGCAGGGGGAGGACGAGCAGTACTTC.

The V gene is TRBV29-1, the J gene TRBJ1-2; TRBD1 is a possible D gene (6 bases). V was shortened by 5 bases and J by 8 bases, with 15 bases between the two germline ends. The CDR3 is made up of 12 amino acids. Germline lookup yields CDR1 SQVTM and CDR2 ANQGSEA. CDR3 in amino acids: CSVNKGELGYTF. CDR3 sequence (DNA): TGCAGCGTTAATAAGGGGGAGCTAGGCTACACCTTC.

V gene TRBV7-9 combines with J gene TRBJ1-2; TRBD1 aligns across 7 bases. This CDR3 is built from 13 residues. From germline, CDR1 is SEHNR and CDR2 FQNEAQ (reference sequence). J was trimmed by 7 bases and V by 4 bases; bases with no gene match: 6. CDR3 sequence reads: CASSSGQAGGYTF. The CDR3 nucleotides read TGTGCCAGCAGCTCTGGACAGGCTGGTGGCTACACCTTC.

Written as DNA, the CDR3 is TGTGCCAGCAGATCCAACTCTTACGGCACCGGGGAGCTGTTTTTT. Translated: CASRSNSYGTGELFF. This sequence joins TRBV2 and TRBJ2-2; D not resolved. V dropped 6 bases and J dropped 4 bases, with 15 bases sitting between them. This CDR3 has 15 amino acids. Germline V gene sequence: CDR1 SNHLY, CDR2 FYNNEI.

The DNA for the CDR3 is TGTGCCAGCCGGCGGACAGGTTACGGCTACACCTTC. It is translated as CASRRTGYGYTF. V gene TRBV12-3 or TRBV12-4 combines with J gene TRBJ1-2, with 7 bases matching TRBD1. The CDR3 spans 12 residues. After removal of 8 bases from V and 8 bases from J, the junction contained 8 bases not matched to a gene.

This chain links TRBV15 with TRBJ2-5; the match to TRBD1 covers 11 bases. Germline assignment: CDR1 LNHNV and CDR2 YYDKDF (reference sequence). The CDR3 has 15 amino acids. The junction had 9 bases not matched to a gene; V was cut back by 7 bases and J by 5 bases. The CDR3 DNA sequence: TGTGCCACCACACCCTATGGGACAGGGGGGGAGACCCAGTACTTC. This codes for CATTPYGTGGETQYF.

The chain carries TRBV27 and TRBJ1-1; 8 nucleotides agree with TRBD1. This CDR3 has 15 amino acids. V shed 7 bases and J 6 bases; nucleotides not matched to a gene: 13. Germline CDR1 reads MNHEY; CDR2 reads SMNVEV (reference sequence). CDR3 sequence: CASITTRTGISEAFF. As DNA, the CDR3 is TGTGCCAGCATCACCACCCGGACAGGGATATCTGAAGCTTTCTTT.